The clone carrying this TCR beta chain was observed a handful of times. Its antigen is currently unknown. This sample was included in a study of cytomegalovirus exposure and HLA in healthy donors. Study information: A data release that came early held some 79 million unique TCRs from HLA-typed donors.

Points from the study as a whole: The study listed roughly 160 cytomegalovirus-associated TCR beta chains.

Use of 60 Vbeta and 13 Jbeta primers characterized the PCR. Some clones are missing from TCRdb's copy, which holds only in-frame ones; the method was immunoSEQ multiplex PCR. The data contain 100,000 to 150,000 clones, over 75% of them singletons. The V and J ends lost 4 bases and 3 bases, in that order; junction bases with no gene match: 2. The CDR3 is 13 amino acids. Germline V lookup: CDR1 SGHDT, CDR2 YYEEEE. What was sequenced was PBMCs. This receptor was taken from a man younger than 30 in good health and CMV-seropositive. The chain joins TRBV5-6 to TRBJ1-2, with 8 bases that match TRBD1. The CDR3: CASSKGQDYGYTF. The CDR3 DNA sequence: TGTGCCAGCAGCAAGGGACAGGACTATGGCTACACCTTC.